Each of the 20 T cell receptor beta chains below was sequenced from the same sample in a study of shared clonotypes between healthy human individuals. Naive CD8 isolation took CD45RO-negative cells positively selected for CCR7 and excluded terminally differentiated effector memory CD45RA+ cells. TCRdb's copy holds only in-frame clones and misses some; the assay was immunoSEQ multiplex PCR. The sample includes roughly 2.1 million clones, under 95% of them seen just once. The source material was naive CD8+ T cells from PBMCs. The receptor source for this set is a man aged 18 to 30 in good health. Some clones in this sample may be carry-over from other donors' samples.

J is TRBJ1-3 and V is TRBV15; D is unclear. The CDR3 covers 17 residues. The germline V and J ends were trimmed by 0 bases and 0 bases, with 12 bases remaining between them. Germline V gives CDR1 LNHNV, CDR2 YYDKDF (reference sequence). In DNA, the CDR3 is TGTGCCACCAGCAGAGATCGTCGGGGTTACTCTGGAAACACCATATATTTT. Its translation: CATSRDRRGYSGNTIYF.

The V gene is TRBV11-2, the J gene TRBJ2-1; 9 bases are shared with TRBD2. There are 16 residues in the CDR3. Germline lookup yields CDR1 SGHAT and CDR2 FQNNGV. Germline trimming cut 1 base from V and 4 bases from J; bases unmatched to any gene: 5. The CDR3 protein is CASSLGIAGVYNEQFF. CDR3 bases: TGTGCCAGCAGCTTAGGGATAGCGGGAGTATACAATGAGCAGTTCTTC.

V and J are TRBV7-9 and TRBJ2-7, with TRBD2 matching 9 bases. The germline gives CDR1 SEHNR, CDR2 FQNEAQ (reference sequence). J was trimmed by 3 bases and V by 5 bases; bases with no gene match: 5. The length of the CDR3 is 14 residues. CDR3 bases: TGTGCCAGCAGCCAAGCGGGAGGCAACTACGAGCAGTACTTC. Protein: CASSQAGGNYEQYF.

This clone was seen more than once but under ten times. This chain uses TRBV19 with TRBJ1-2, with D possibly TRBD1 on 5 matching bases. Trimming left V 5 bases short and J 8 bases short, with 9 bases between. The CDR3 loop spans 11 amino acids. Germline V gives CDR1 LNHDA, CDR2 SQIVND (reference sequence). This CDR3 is CASSVDTGYTF. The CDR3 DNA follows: TGTGCCAGTAGTGTGGACACAGGCTACACCTTC.

Here the CDR3 reads CASSLWGSLDYGYTF. CDR3 DNA sequence: TGTGCCAGCAGTTTATGGGGCTCTCTAGACTATGGCTACACCTTC. The gene calls are TRBV28 and TRBJ1-2; D remains unclear. The germline V gene encodes CDR1 MDHEN and CDR2 SYDVKM. V lost 0 bases to trimming and J lost 3 bases, with 11 bases between them. This CDR3 has 15 residues.

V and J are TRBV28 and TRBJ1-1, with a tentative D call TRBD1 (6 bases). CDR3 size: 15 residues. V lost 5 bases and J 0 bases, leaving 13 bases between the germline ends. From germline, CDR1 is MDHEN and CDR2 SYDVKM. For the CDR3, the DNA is TGTGCCAGCAGTCCTCGGGACAACTTGAACACTGAAGCTTTCTTT. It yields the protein CASSPRDNLNTEAFF.

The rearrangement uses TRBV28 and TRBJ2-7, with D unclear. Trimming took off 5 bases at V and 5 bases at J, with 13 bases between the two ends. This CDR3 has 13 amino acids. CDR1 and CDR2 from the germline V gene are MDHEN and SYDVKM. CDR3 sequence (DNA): TGTGCCAGCAGTGACGTGGGTGGGGACGAGCAGTACTTC. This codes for CASSDVGGDEQYF.

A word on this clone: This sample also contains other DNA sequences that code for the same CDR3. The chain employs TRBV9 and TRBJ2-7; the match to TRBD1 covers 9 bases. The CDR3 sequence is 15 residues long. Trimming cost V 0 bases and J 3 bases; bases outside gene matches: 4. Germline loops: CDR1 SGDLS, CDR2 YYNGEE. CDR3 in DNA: TGTGCCAGCAGCGTAGTAGGGGGACAGGGCTACGAGCAGTACTTC. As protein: CASSVVGGQGYEQYF.

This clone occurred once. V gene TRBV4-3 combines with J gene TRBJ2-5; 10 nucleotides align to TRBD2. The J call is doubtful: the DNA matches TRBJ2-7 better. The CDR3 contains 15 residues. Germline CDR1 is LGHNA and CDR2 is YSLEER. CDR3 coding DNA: TGCGCCAGCAGCCAAGGTGGGCTAGCGGGAGACGAGCAGTACTTC. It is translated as CASSQGGLAGDEQYF.

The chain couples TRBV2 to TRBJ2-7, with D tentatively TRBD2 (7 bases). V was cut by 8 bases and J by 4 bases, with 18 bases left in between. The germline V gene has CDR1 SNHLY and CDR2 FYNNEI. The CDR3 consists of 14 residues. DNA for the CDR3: TGTGCCAGCGGGGGGCGGGAGATTGTGTACGAGCAGTACTTC. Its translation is CASGGREIVYEQYF.

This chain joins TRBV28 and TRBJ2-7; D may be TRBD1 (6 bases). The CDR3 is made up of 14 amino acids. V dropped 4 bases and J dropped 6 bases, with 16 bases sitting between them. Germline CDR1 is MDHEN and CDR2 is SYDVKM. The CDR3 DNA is TGTGCCAGCAGTTCCCTACAGGGATATGGCGAGCAGTACTTC. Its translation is CASSSLQGYGEQYF.

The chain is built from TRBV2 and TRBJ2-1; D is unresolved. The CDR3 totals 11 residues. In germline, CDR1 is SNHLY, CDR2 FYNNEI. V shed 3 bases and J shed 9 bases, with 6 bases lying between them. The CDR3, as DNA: TGTGCCAGCAGTGACATGGGTGAGCAGTTCTTC. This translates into CASSDMGEQFF.

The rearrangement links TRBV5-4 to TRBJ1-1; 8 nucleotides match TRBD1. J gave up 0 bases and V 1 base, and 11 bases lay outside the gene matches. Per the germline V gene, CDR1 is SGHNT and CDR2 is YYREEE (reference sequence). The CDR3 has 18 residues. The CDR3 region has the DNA TGTGCCAGCAGCTTGAGCAGGGGGCGGATCTTGATGAACACTGAAGCTTTCTTT. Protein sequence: CASSLSRGRILMNTEAFF.

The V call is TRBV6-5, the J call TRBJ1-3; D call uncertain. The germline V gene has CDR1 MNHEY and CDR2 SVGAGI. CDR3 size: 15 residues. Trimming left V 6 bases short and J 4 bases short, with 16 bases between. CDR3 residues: CASSPFEGSGNTIYF. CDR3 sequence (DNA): TGTGCCAGCAGCCCCTTTGAGGGCTCGGGAAACACCATATATTTT.

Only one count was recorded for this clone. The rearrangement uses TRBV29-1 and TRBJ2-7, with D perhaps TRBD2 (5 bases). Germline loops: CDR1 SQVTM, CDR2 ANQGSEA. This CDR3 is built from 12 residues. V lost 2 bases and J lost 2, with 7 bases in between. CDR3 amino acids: CSVETGTYEQYF. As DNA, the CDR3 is TGCAGCGTTGAAACGGGAACCTACGAGCAGTACTTC.

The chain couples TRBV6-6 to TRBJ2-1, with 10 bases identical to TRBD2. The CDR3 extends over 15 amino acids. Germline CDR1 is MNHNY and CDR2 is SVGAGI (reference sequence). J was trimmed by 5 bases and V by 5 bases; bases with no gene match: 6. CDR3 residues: CASSNPGLANNEQFF. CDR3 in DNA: TGTGCCAGCAGTAATCCGGGACTAGCGAACAATGAGCAGTTCTTC.

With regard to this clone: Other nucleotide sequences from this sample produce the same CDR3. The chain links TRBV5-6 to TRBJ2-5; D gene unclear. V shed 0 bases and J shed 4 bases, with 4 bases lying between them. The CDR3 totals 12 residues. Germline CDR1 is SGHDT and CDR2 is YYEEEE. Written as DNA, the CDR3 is TGTGCCAGCAGCTTGGGTTCAGAGACCCAGTACTTC. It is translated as CASSLGSETQYF.

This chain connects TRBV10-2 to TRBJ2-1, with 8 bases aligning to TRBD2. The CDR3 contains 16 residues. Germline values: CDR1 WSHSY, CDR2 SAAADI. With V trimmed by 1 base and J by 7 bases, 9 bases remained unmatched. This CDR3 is CASSELRREDQNEQFF. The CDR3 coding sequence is TGCGCCAGCAGTGAGTTACGGCGGGAGGACCAAAATGAGCAGTTCTTC.

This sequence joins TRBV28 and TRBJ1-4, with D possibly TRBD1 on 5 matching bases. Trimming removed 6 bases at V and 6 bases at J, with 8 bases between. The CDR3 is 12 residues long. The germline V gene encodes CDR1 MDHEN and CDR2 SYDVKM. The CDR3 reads CASSRGDEKLFF. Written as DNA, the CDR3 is TGTGCCAGCAGCCGGGGGGATGAAAAACTGTTTTTT.

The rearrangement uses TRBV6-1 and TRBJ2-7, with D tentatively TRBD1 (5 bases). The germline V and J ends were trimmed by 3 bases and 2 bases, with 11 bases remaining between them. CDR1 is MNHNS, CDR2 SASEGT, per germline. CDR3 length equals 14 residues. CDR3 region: CASSDPSGTYEQYF. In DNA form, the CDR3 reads TGTGCCAGCAGTGACCCCTCAGGGACCTACGAGCAGTACTTC.